The clone carrying this T cell receptor (beta chain) was seen more than once but under ten times. Its antigen is unidentified. The CDR3 covers 15 residues. The V gene's germline CDR1 is MNHEY and CDR2 SMNVEV (reference sequence). Trimming took 5 bases from V and 4 from J, leaving 17 bases between them. The sample belongs to a study of cytomegalovirus exposure and HLA in healthy donors. Study observations and caveats: With later analysis, a missense DCLRE1C variant became linked to TCR beta V- and J-gene trimming. Cytomegalovirus association was listed for about 160 TCR beta chains. In a later analysis, TCR association rates varied by HLA locus: DRB1 most, HLA-C fewest. After further analysis at a later stage, roughly 15,000 TCR beta sequences were associated with HLA alleles at 0.05 false discovery rate.

13 Jbeta primers and 60 Vbeta primers were used for the PCR. This table comes from immunoSEQ multiplex PCR, and its TCRdb copy is limited to in-frame clones, with some not included. The table has 150,000 to 200,000 clones, 65% to 85% seen once. Sequenced sample: PBMCs. This sequence joins TRBV27 and TRBJ1-2, with a weak D call TRBD1 (5 bases). The source is a man aged 35 to 55 in good health and CMV-seropositive. CDR3 in amino acids: CASSGTGTGAYGYTF. The CDR3 DNA follows: TGTGCCAGCAGTGGAACCGGGACTGGCGCCTATGGCTACACCTTC.